This is a list of T cell receptor beta chains from one sample in a study of response to subunit inactivated influenza vaccine. TCRdb re-called the RT-PCR reads with MiXCR, one entry per CDR3 protein. This sample has hundreds of thousands of distinct CDR3 sequences, with more than 15% found just once. This specimen was PBMCs from blood, taken 11 to 12 days after vaccination. These receptors were collected from a man aged 45-65 years who received an inactivated influenza vaccine. Both conserved end residues are part of each CDR3. The order of the fields is V gene, D gene, J gene, clone size, CDR3 DNA, CDR3 protein. D genes are given only for firm matches. Clone size appears in some rows only: once, few, many, or a class for an expanded clone.

TRBV7-9	NA	TRBJ2-1	NA	TGTGCCAGCAGCTTAACGGCTAGCGCGAATGAGCAGTTCTTC	CASSLTASANEQFF
TRBV7-2	NA	TRBJ2-7	NA	TGTGCCAGCAGCTTAGTATGGGAACCCTCCTACGAGCAGTACTTC	CASSLVWEPSYEQYF
TRBV5-1	NA	TRBJ1-1	many	TGCGCCAGCAGCGTGGACACGATGAACACTGAAGCTTTCTTT	CASSVDTMNTEAFF
TRBV7-8	TRBD1	TRBJ2-2	NA	TGTGCCAGCAGCCCATCTCAGACAGGGGGCACCGGGGAGCTGTTTTTT	CASSPSQTGGTGELFF
TRBV4-1	NA	TRBJ2-7	NA	TGCGCCAGCAGCCAAGATGAGGGACGGATGTGGGAGCAGTACTTC	CASSQDEGRMWEQYF
TRBV7-9	NA	TRBJ2-7	NA	TGTGCCAGCAGCTTGGACGGCTCCCGTACCTACGAGCAGTACTTC	CASSLDGSRTYEQYF
TRBV5-6	NA	TRBJ2-2	NA	TGTGCCAGCAGCTTTATTGAGACAGCGAACACCGGGGAGCTGTTTTTT	CASSFIETANTGELFF
TRBV4-2	NA	TRBJ2-2	few	TGTGCCAGCAGCCACGTAGAGACACTCCCGGTTTCCGGGGAGCTGTTTTTT	CASSHVETLPVSGELFF
TRBV7-2	TRBD1	TRBJ2-3	many	TGTGCCAGCAGACGACAGGGTAGCACAGATACGCAGTATTTT	CASRRQGSTDTQYF
TRBV20-1	TRBD2	TRBJ2-1	few	TGCAGTGCTAGAGTGGGACTAGACTACAATGAGCAGTTCTTC	CSARVGLDYNEQFF
TRBV6-1	NA	TRBJ1-6	NA	TGTGCCAGCACCCGCGGTCCGGGGGCACCCCTCCACTTT	CASTRGPGAPLHF
TRBV3-1	TRBD1	TRBJ1-2	few	TGTGCCAGCAGCCAAGAGTGGGACAGGGAGAGTTCATATGGCTACACCTTC	CASSQEWDRESSYGYTF
TRBV7-3	TRBD1	TRBJ2-1	few	TGTGCCAGCAGCTCACAGGGGGCCGACAATGAGCAGTTCTTC	CASSSQGADNEQFF